One sample yielded the 32 T cell receptor beta chains listed below, sequenced in a study of T cell repertoires in cytomegalovirus infection. From the reads, TCRdb called clonotypes with MiXCR, one entry per CDR3 protein. The table includes around 550,000 distinct CDR3 sequences, around 27% detected once. Sequencing input: PBMCs. These receptors all come from a human donor in good health (CMV status not recorded). Some clones in this sample may be carry-over from other donors' samples.

V and J are TRBV19 and TRBJ1-3; D gene unclear. Germline V gene data show CDR1 as LNHDA and CDR2 as SQIVND (reference sequence). CDR3 size: 17 residues. V lost 3 bases and J 0 bases, leaving 15 bases between the germline ends. CDR3: CASSMGFREGSGNTIYF. CDR3 DNA: TGTGCCAGTAGTATGGGATTTCGTGAGGGCTCTGGAAACACCATATATTTT.

This clonotype was seen only a few times. The chain has TRBV6-5 and TRBJ2-1, with a possible D match to TRBD2 (6 bases). Germline V gives CDR1 MNHEY, CDR2 SVGAGI. The CDR3 consists of 15 residues. Deletions cut 5 bases from V and 8 bases from J, with 19 bases between. The CDR3 reads CASSQAGLPPDEQFF. The CDR3, as DNA: TGTGCCAGCAGTCAAGCGGGCCTACCTCCGGATGAGCAGTTCTTC.

CDR3 nucleotides: TGTGCCAGCAGCTTAGATCTAGACAATGAGCAGTTCTTC. Amino acid sequence: CASSLDLDNEQFF. This chain connects TRBV11-3 to TRBJ2-1; D ambiguous. The germline V and J ends were trimmed by 0 bases and 5 bases, with 5 bases remaining between them. From germline, CDR1 is SGHNT and CDR2 YENEEA. There are 13 residues in the CDR3. The variable domain in full, completed from reference TRBV11-3 and TRBJ2-1, reads EAGVVQSPRYKIIEKKQPVAFWCNPISGHNTLYWYLQNLGQGPELLIRYENEEAVDDSQLPKDRFSAERLKGVDSTLKIQPAELGDSAVYLCASSLDLDNEQFFGPGTRLTVL.

This clonotype was observed a few times. V gene TRBV7-2 combines with J gene TRBJ2-1; 7 positions agree with TRBD1. Germline CDR1 SGHTA, CDR2 FQGNSA. The CDR3 contains 15 residues. The V gene end was trimmed by 1 base and the J gene end by 8 bases; junction bases not matched to a gene: 8. The DNA for the CDR3 is TGTGCCAGCAGCTTAGGTCAGGGGGTTGGTTATGAGCAGTTCTTC. It specifies CASSLGQGVGYEQFF.

This clonotype was found many times. This chain uses TRBV7-2 with TRBJ2-3; the match to TRBD2 covers 11 bases. The V segment lost 5 bases and the J segment 0 bases; nucleotides outside the gene matches: 4. Per germline, CDR1 SGHTA and CDR2 FQGNSA. The CDR3 consists of 16 residues. The CDR3 DNA reads TGTGCCAGCAGCGCCGGGACTAGCGGCAGCACAGATACGCAGTATTTT. Translating gives CASSAGTSGSTDTQYF.

Only a few counts were recorded for this clonotype. V is TRBV7-3 and J is TRBJ2-1, with 7 bases aligning to TRBD2. V lost 3 bases and J lost 9; bases outside the gene matches: 2. The CDR3 is 12 amino acids. CDR1 is SGHTA and CDR2 is FQGTGA in the germline V gene. The CDR3: CASSLAGVEQFF. In DNA, the CDR3 is TGTGCCAGCAGCTTGGCGGGAGTTGAGCAGTTCTTC.

The rearrangement joins TRBV7-2 to TRBJ2-7, with D unresolved. CDR1 is SGHTA and CDR2 is FQGNSA in the germline V gene. The CDR3 totals 14 residues. The V and J ends lost 1 base and 1 base respectively, with 8 bases between them. CDR3 loop: CASSLDPASYEQYV. The CDR3 nucleotides are TGTGCCAGCAGCTTAGATCCCGCTTCCTACGAGCAGTACGTC.

Written as DNA, the CDR3 is TGCGCCAGCAGCCAAGATCCCTTACAGGGCGCTCAGAATTCACCCCTCCACTTT. Protein sequence: CASSQDPLQGAQNSPLHF. The gene calls are TRBV4-1 and TRBJ1-6, with a tentative D call TRBD1 (6 bases). The V end was cut by 0 bases, the J end by 7 bases, with 19 bases between. Germline CDR1 MGHRA, CDR2 YSYEKL. This CDR3 has 18 amino acids.

This clonotype has just a few counts. The CDR3 is CASSPPTVFGTEAFF. The CDR3 DNA reads TGTGCCAGCAGCCCACCGACAGTATTCGGGACTGAAGCTTTCTTT. This chain uses TRBV7-9 with TRBJ1-1; a possible D gene is TRBD1 (5 bases). Trimming cost V 5 bases and J 5 bases, with 18 bases left between them. Germline CDR1 reads SEHNR; CDR2 reads FQNEAQ (reference sequence). The CDR3 spans 15 residues.

V gene TRBV2 combines with J gene TRBJ2-3; TRBD2 matches at 9 bases. The CDR3 has 15 residues. V lost 7 bases, J lost 4 bases, and 9 bases stayed unmatched. Germline V lookup: CDR1 SNHLY, CDR2 FYNNEI. CDR3 amino acids: CASNGLAGVADTQYF. The CDR3 DNA follows: TGTGCCAGCAATGGATTAGCGGGAGTGGCAGATACGCAGTATTTT.

V is TRBV7-2 and J is TRBJ2-2; 8 nucleotides line up with TRBD2. This CDR3 has 15 residues. The V and J ends lost 7 bases and 6 bases, in that order; junction bases with no gene match: 10. CDR1 is SGHTA and CDR2 is FQGNSA in the germline V gene. This chain's CDR3 is CASNDIAGFAGELFF. CDR3 coding DNA: TGTGCCAGCAACGATATAGCGGGATTCGCCGGGGAGCTGTTTTTT.

The gene calls are TRBV5-1 and TRBJ1-2, with 7 bases that match TRBD1. The germline V gene encodes CDR1 SGHRS and CDR2 YFSETQ. The J segment lost 4 bases and the V segment lost 4 bases, leaving 10 bases of the junction unmatched. The CDR3 has 15 residues. This CDR3 is CASSRDSSRSYGYTF. The CDR3, as DNA: TGCGCCAGCAGCCGGGACAGTTCGAGATCCTATGGCTACACCTTC.

This sequence joins TRBV10-3 and TRBJ2-7; D is undetermined. The CDR3 is 11 amino acids. Germline loops: CDR1 ENHRY, CDR2 SYGVKD. V lost 3 bases, J lost 2 bases, and 2 bases lay in between. The CDR3 sequence is CAISDTYEQYF. DNA of the CDR3: TGTGCCATCAGTGATACCTACGAGCAGTACTTC.

This clonotype was counted between two and nine times. The rearrangement links TRBV19 to TRBJ2-7, with 9 bases lining up with TRBD2. Trimming removed 3 bases from V and 6 bases from J; junction bases left unmatched: 9. This CDR3 spans 15 amino acids. CDR1 and CDR2 (germline): LNHDA, SQIVND (reference sequence). The CDR3 DNA reads TGTGCCAGTAGTATCCTTTGCGGGAGGGACATCGAGCAGTACGTC. Residues: CASSILCGRDIEQYV.

The V call is TRBV29-1, the J call TRBJ2-1; TRBD1 matches at 9 bases. Germline-derived CDR1 and CDR2 are SQVTM and ANQGSEA. After removal of 7 bases from V and 4 bases from J, the junction contained 5 bases not matched to a gene. This CDR3 comprises 13 residues. CDR3 DNA: TGCAGCGATACGACAGGGGGGTACAATGAGCAGTTCTTC. It codes for CSDTTGGYNEQFF.

V and J are TRBV20-1 and TRBJ1-2; the D is unclear. The germline CDR1 and CDR2 sequences are DFQATT and SNEGSKA (reference sequence). Trimming pared 0 bases from V and 6 bases from J, leaving 8 bases between. The CDR3 runs 12 residues. The CDR3 loop is CSARDMIDGYTF. CDR3 DNA: TGCAGTGCTAGAGATATGATCGATGGCTACACCTTC.

This clonotype was picked up many times. This chain joins TRBV7-2 and TRBJ2-4; 9 bases are shared with TRBD1. Germline CDR1 SGHTA, CDR2 FQGNSA. Trimming at V came to 5 bases and at J to 8 bases, leaving 7 bases not matched to a gene. The CDR3 contains 14 residues. Here the CDR3 reads CASSEQGAMDIQYF. CDR3 DNA sequence: TGTGCCAGCAGCGAACAGGGGGCTATGGACATTCAGTACTTC.

CDR3 sequence (DNA): TGTGCCAGCCTAGGAGCTAGTAGCCAGAGTGAGCAGTTCTTC. Protein: CASLGASSQSEQFF. The V gene is TRBV19, the J gene TRBJ2-1; the D is unclear. The germline CDR1 and CDR2 sequences are LNHDA and SQIVND (reference sequence). The CDR3 has 14 amino acids. Between the trimmed V and J ends, which lost 9 bases and 9 bases, there was a span of 21 bases. Combining the CDR3 with reference TRBV19 and TRBJ2-1 gives the whole variable domain DGGITQSPKYLFRKEGQNVTLSCEQNLNHDAMYWYRQDPGQGLRLIYYSQIVNDFQKGDIAEGYSVSREKKESFPLTVTSAQKNPTAFYLCASLGASSQSEQFFGPGTRLTVL.

This clonotype has a handful of counts. The V gene is TRBV19, the J gene TRBJ2-1; D is ambiguous. The ends were cut back, 5 bases at V and 5 bases at J, with 10 bases in the middle. CDR3 length: 13 amino acids. The germline V gene encodes CDR1 LNHDA and CDR2 SQIVND (reference sequence). The CDR3 DNA reads as TGTGCCAGTAGTCACTTTAGGGACAATGAGCAGTTCTTC. Its translation: CASSHFRDNEQFF.

This clonotype occurred a few times. The genes are TRBV11-2 and TRBJ2-2; a weak D match, TRBD2 (6 bases). CDR3 length: 16 amino acids. Germline V gives CDR1 SGHAT, CDR2 FQNNGV. The germline V and J ends were trimmed by 0 bases and 6 bases, with 14 bases remaining between them. The CDR3 DNA reads TGTGCCAGCAGCTTAGAGAGCGTAGGGGAGGCCGGGGAGCTGTTTTTT. Translated, it gives CASSLESVGEAGELFF. Combining the CDR3 with reference TRBV11-2 and TRBJ2-2 gives the whole variable domain EAGVAQSPRYKIIEKRQSVAFWCNPISGHATLYWYQQILGQGPKLLIQFQNNGVVDDSQLPKDRFSAERLKGVDSTLKIQPAKLEDSAVYLCASSLESVGEAGELFFGEGSRLTVL.

This clonotype turned up a few times. V and J are TRBV2 and TRBJ2-7; D is unresolved. The CDR3 contains 14 residues. V was clipped by 0 bases and J by 3 bases, with 9 bases between them. CDR1 and CDR2 (germline): SNHLY, FYNNEI. The CDR3, as DNA: TGTGCCAGCAGTGAAGCGGACGGCCGCTACGAGCAGTACTTC. Translating it yields CASSEADGRYEQYF.

The chain combines TRBV4-1 with TRBJ2-5; maybe TRBD1 (5 bases). Trimming took off 1 base at V and 2 bases at J, with 14 bases between the two ends. This CDR3 contains 16 residues. Germline V gene data show CDR1 as MGHRA and CDR2 as YSYEKL. The CDR3 here is CASSQGAQGPQETQYF. CDR3 DNA: TGCGCCAGCAGCCAAGGGGCTCAGGGCCCACAAGAGACCCAGTACTTC.

Only a few counts were recorded for this clonotype. The chain carries TRBV7-2 and TRBJ2-1; the match to TRBD2 covers 14 bases. The germline V gene encodes CDR1 SGHTA and CDR2 FQGNSA. The CDR3 consists of 21 residues. The V segment lost 5 bases and the J segment 4 bases; nucleotides outside the gene matches: 19. CDR3 nucleotide sequence: TGTGCCAGCAGCCATCCTAGTCAGACTAGCGGGGGGGCTGGGGCTTACAATGAGCAGTTCTTC. Amino acids: CASSHPSQTSGGAGAYNEQFF. The whole variable domain, filled in from reference TRBV7-2 and TRBJ2-1, reads GAGVSQSPSNKVTEKGKDVELRCDPISGHTALYWYRQSLGQGLEFLIYFQGNSAPDKSGLPSDRFSAERTGGSVSTLTIQRTQQEDSAVYLCASSHPSQTSGGAGAYNEQFFGPGTRLTVL.

The chain employs TRBV10-3 and TRBJ2-7, with 7 bases matching TRBD1. After removal of 6 bases from V and 2 bases from J, the junction contained 10 bases not matched to a gene. CDR1 and CDR2 (germline): ENHRY, SYGVKD. The CDR3 is 15 residues long. The CDR3 here is CAIRNPGQLTYEQYF. The CDR3 DNA reads TGTGCCATCAGAAATCCGGGACAGTTGACCTACGAGCAGTACTTC.

This clonotype showed up just a few times. V gene TRBV7-2 combines with J gene TRBJ2-1; TRBD1 matches at 8 bases. CDR1 and CDR2 from the germline V gene are SGHTA and FQGNSA. This CDR3 has 13 amino acids. The ends lost 8 bases at V and 9 bases at J; junction bases unmatched: 9. This CDR3 reads CASGQQGVVEQFF. As DNA, the CDR3 is TGTGCCAGCGGCCAACAGGGGGTAGTTGAGCAGTTCTTC.

The chain uses TRBV12-3 or TRBV12-4 and TRBJ2-1; D remains unclear. The CDR3 is 15 amino acids. Between the trimmed V and J ends, which lost 6 bases and 0 bases, there was a span of 12 bases. CDR3: CASRPTGYSYNEQFF. In DNA, the CDR3 is TGTGCCAGCAGACCTACCGGGTACTCCTACAATGAGCAGTTCTTC.

This chain links TRBV11-2 with TRBJ2-3, with TRBD2 as a possible D gene (5 bases). V was clipped by 2 bases and J by 5 bases, with 14 bases between them. Germline assignment: CDR1 SGHAT and CDR2 FQNNGV. CDR3 length: 15 amino acids. In nucleotides, the CDR3 is TGTGCCAGCAGCTTATATGCGGGTGCCGGAGATACGCAGTATTTT. As protein: CASSLYAGAGDTQYF.

This clonotype came up a few times. The chain uses TRBV27 and TRBJ2-5; no clear D gene. This CDR3 is built from 14 residues. Trimming stripped 7 bases from V and 5 bases from J, with 17 bases between. Germline CDR1 and CDR2: MNHEY and SMNVEV (reference sequence). This CDR3 is CASTETPHGETQYF. CDR3 DNA sequence: TGTGCCAGCACAGAGACCCCGCACGGCGAGACCCAGTACTTC.

The chain has TRBV2 and TRBJ1-4; D is ambiguous. Trimming left V 7 bases short and J 5 bases short, with 14 bases between. CDR1 is SNHLY, CDR2 FYNNEI, per germline. This CDR3 region has 14 residues. The CDR3 spells CASKYSDLNEKLFF. The CDR3 bases are TGTGCCAGCAAATACAGTGATCTCAATGAAAAACTGTTTTTT.

The J gene is TRBJ1-2, the V gene TRBV4-1; no reliable D call. The CDR3 contains 14 residues. The germline V gene has CDR1 MGHRA and CDR2 YSYEKL. Trimming left V 0 bases short and J 5 bases short, with 10 bases between. CDR3 coding DNA: TGCGCCAGCAGCCAAGAGGTGGCGGCTTATGGCTACACCTTC. Translated, it gives CASSQEVAAYGYTF.

This clonotype came up a few times. The gene calls are TRBV4-3 and TRBJ2-1, with a weak D call TRBD1 (5 bases). The CDR3 length is 15 residues. Germline assignment: CDR1 LGHNA and CDR2 YSLEER. V was trimmed by 0 bases and J by 7 bases, leaving 13 bases between them. The CDR3 sequence is CASSQDWLKGNEQFF. As DNA, the CDR3 is TGCGCCAGCAGCCAAGATTGGCTGAAGGGGAATGAGCAGTTCTTC.

The CDR3 bases are TGTGCCAGCAGCTTATGGCGGGAGGGATCCAATGAGCAGTTCTTC. Its translation: CASSLWREGSNEQFF. V gene TRBV7-9 combines with J gene TRBJ2-1; 9 bases agree with TRBD2. The CDR3 is made up of 15 amino acids. Germline V gene sequence: CDR1 SEHNR, CDR2 FQNEAQ (reference sequence). The J segment lost 6 bases and the V segment lost 2 bases, leaving 5 bases of the junction unmatched.